A selection of T cell receptor beta chains follows, all from one sample in a study of T cells in Graves' hyperthyroidism and ophthalmopathy. TCRdb reanalysed the multiplex PCR reads using MiXCR and keeps one entry per CDR3 protein. In the table there are roughly 96,000 distinct CDR3 sequences, approximately 56% of which are singletons. The material sequenced was blood. Source of these receptors: a woman between 35 and 50 years old with Graves' hyperthyroidism. The CDR3 runs from the conserved cysteine through the conserved F or W. Fields, in order: V gene, J gene, CDR3 protein.

TRBV5-1	TRBJ1-1	CASSLEQANTEALF
TRBV6-6	TRBJ1-5	CASSYSGPINQPQHF
TRBV20-1	TRBJ1-1	CSAPGRRTEAFF
TRBV2	TRBJ2-7	CASRATGALSRGQYF
TRBV7-3	TRBJ1-1	CASSFTGGAPKAFF
TRBV10-3	TRBJ1-6	CAISTGGPALTPLHF
TRBV2	TRBJ1-2	CASSEFGQHYGYTF
TRBV29-1	TRBJ2-7	CSVTTTGPYEQYF
TRBV20-1	TRBJ2-7	CSARAGRTYEQYF
TRBV29-1	TRBJ2-5	CSVGAGETQYF
TRBV2	TRBJ2-5	CASRRETQYF
TRBV7-3	TRBJ1-6	CASSVGGLDNSPLHF
TRBV20-1	TRBJ1-2	CSARRQGYGYTF
TRBV7-2	TRBJ1-5	CASSLLGGRNQPQHF
TRBV2	TRBJ1-1	CASKRDKMSTEAFF